These 16 T cell receptor beta chains came from one sample sequenced in a study of blood T cell repertoires in COVID-19. Data came from immunoSEQ multiplex PCR; TCRdb stores just in-frame clones and leaves some out. The table has about 190,000 clones, nearly 90% seen once. The sample taken for sequencing was peripheral blood. These receptors were taken from a man aged 50-59 years with acute or convalescent COVID-19.

On this clone: This specimen includes other DNA sequences encoding the same CDR3. This chain uses TRBV5-1 with TRBJ2-3; 11 bases agree with TRBD2. Looked up from germline, CDR1 is SGHRS and CDR2 is YFSETQ. V was pared by 0 bases and J by 3 bases, with 0 bases of the junction left unmatched. This CDR3 region has 15 residues. The CDR3 spells CASSLASGGTDTQYF. CDR3 DNA: TGCGCCAGCAGCTTGGCTAGCGGGGGGACAGATACGCAGTATTTT.

V is TRBV4-1 and J is TRBJ2-6, with a weak D call TRBD1 (6 bases). Trimming stripped 5 bases from V and 0 bases from J, with 20 bases between. The V gene's germline CDR1 is MGHRA and CDR2 YSYEKL. This CDR3 is 19 amino acids long. In DNA, the CDR3 is TGCGCCAGCAGCGTACGGGACATGAACCAATTCTCTGGGGCCAACGTCCTGACTTTC. It translates to CASSVRDMNQFSGANVLTF.

This sequence joins TRBV11-2 and TRBJ2-1, with 7 bases matching TRBD2. The CDR3 runs to 16 residues. V was clipped by 5 bases and J by 3 bases; unmatched bases: 10. Germline-derived CDR1 and CDR2 are SGHAT and FQNNGV. In DNA form, the CDR3 reads TGTGCCAGCAGCCCGTGGGGGGGAGGGAACTACAATGAGCAGTTCTTC. This translates into CASSPWGGGNYNEQFF.

The chain combines TRBV28 with TRBJ2-7; possibly TRBD2 for D (6 bases). The CDR3 consists of 14 residues. CDR1 and CDR2 (germline): MDHEN, SYDVKM. Trimming cost V 7 bases and J 3 bases, with 16 bases left between them. This CDR3 reads CASMEAGLFYEQYF. CDR3 nucleotide sequence: TGTGCCAGCATGGAGGCAGGACTATTCTACGAGCAGTACTTC.

The chain carries TRBV2 and TRBJ2-2; 13 bases agree with TRBD2. The CDR3 spans 17 residues. The V and J ends lost 1 base and 2 bases, in that order; junction bases with no gene match: 1. Germline CDR1 is SNHLY and CDR2 is FYNNEI. The DNA of the CDR3 is TGTGCCAGCAGTGAAGGGGGACTAGCGGGAAACACCGGGGAGCTGTTTTTT. Residues: CASSEGGLAGNTGELFF. Full variable domain (rest looked up from reference TRBV2 and TRBJ2-2): EPEVTQTPSHQVTQMGQEVILRCVPISNHLYFYWYRQILGQKVEFLVSFYNNEISEKSEIFDDQFSVERPDGSNFTLKIRSTKLEDSAMYFCASSEGGLAGNTGELFFGEGSRLTVL.

The J gene is TRBJ2-7, the V gene TRBV30; 7 bases line up with TRBD2. The CDR3 length is 14 residues. V shed 0 bases and J 2 bases; nucleotides not matched to a gene: 4. CDR1 and CDR2 from the germline V gene are GTSNPN and SVGIG (reference sequence). The CDR3 DNA reads as TGTGCCTGGAGTGTGGGCGGGAGTGCCTACGAGCAGTACTTC. It codes for CAWSVGGSAYEQYF. Using reference TRBV30 and TRBJ2-7 for the parts outside the CDR3, the full variable domain is SQTIHQWPATLVQPVGSPLSLECTVEGTSNPNLYWYRQAAGRGLQLLFYSVGIGQISSEVPQNLSASRPQDRQFILSSKKLLLSDSGFYLCAWSVGGSAYEQYFGPGTRLTVT.

The rearrangement uses TRBV27 and TRBJ1-1, with a weak D call TRBD1 (6 bases). V was pared by 5 bases and J by 1 base, with 20 bases between. Germline V gene lookup returns CDR1 MNHEY and CDR2 SMNVEV (reference sequence). This CDR3 is 17 amino acids long. The CDR3 sequence is CASSLHRGSSANTEAFF. DNA for the CDR3: TGTGCCAGCAGTCTCCATAGGGGGTCGTCAGCGAACACTGAAGCTTTCTTT.

The chain couples TRBV28 to TRBJ2-3; 12 bases are shared with TRBD2. CDR3 length: 15 amino acids. Germline-derived CDR1 and CDR2 are MDHEN and SYDVKM. The ends lost 3 bases at V and 5 bases at J; junction bases unmatched: 3. CDR3 coding DNA: TGTGCCAGCAGTTTGACTAGCGGGAGAGTAGATACGCAGTATTTT. Protein: CASSLTSGRVDTQYF. The full variable domain, completed using reference TRBV28 and TRBJ2-3, is DVKVTQSSRYLVKRTGEKVFLECVQDMDHENMFWYRQDPGLGLRLIYFSYDVKMKEKGDIPEGYSVSREKKERFSLILESASTNQTSMYLCASSLTSGRVDTQYFGPGTRLTVL.

The CDR3 region has the DNA TGTGCCAGCAGTTTGACTAGCGGGGGCCCAGATACGCAGTATTTT. Protein: CASSLTSGGPDTQYF. This chain uses TRBV28 with TRBJ2-3, with 12 positions matching TRBD2. Trimming took 3 bases from V and 4 from J; bases not matched to a gene: 2. The CDR3 length is 15 residues. CDR1 and CDR2 from the germline V gene are MDHEN and SYDVKM.

The V call is TRBV14, the J call TRBJ2-2; D remains ambiguous. CDR1 is SGHDN and CDR2 is FVKESK in the germline V gene. CDR3 length equals 15 residues. V was clipped by 2 bases and J by 1 base, with 8 bases between them. The CDR3 loop reads CASSQWAGNTGELFF. The CDR3 bases are TGTGCCAGCAGCCAATGGGCAGGGAACACCGGGGAGCTGTTTTTT.

The chain combines TRBV10-2 with TRBJ1-1; TRBD1 matches 12 bases. The CDR3 has 14 amino acids. V lost 4 bases, J lost 4 bases, and 1 base stayed unmatched. The germline gives CDR1 WSHSY, CDR2 SAAADI. In DNA, the CDR3 is TGCGCCAGCAGTGGGGACAGGGGGCTCACTGAAGCTTTCTTT. It is translated as CASSGDRGLTEAFF.

This clone was seen a few times. The chain is built from TRBV19 and TRBJ1-6, with D maybe TRBD1 (6 bases). Germline lookup yields CDR1 LNHDA and CDR2 SQIVND (reference sequence). The CDR3 is 15 residues long. The V end was cut by 9 bases, the J end by 2 bases, with 14 bases between. The CDR3 DNA follows: TGTGCCAGCCAGGGGCAGTATGCCTATAATTCACCCCTCCACTTT. It translates to CASQGQYAYNSPLHF. The full variable domain, in which reference TRBV19 and TRBJ1-6 provide the parts outside the CDR3, is DGGITQSPKYLFRKEGQNVTLSCEQNLNHDAMYWYRQDPGQGLRLIYYSQIVNDFQKGDIAEGYSVSREKKESFPLTVTSAQKNPTAFYLCASQGQYAYNSPLHFGNGTRLTVT.

The chain carries TRBV30 and TRBJ2-2; weak D call: TRBD1 (6 bases). The V end was cut by 5 bases, the J end by 3 bases, with 10 bases between. Germline V gene sequence: CDR1 GTSNPN, CDR2 SVGIG (reference sequence). There are 13 residues in the CDR3. The CDR3 spells CAWPGHDTGELFF. The DNA for the CDR3 is TGTGCCTGGCCGGGACACGACACCGGGGAGCTGTTTTTT. The variable domain in full, with the rest retrieved from reference TRBV30 and TRBJ2-2, is SQTIHQWPATLVQPVGSPLSLECTVEGTSNPNLYWYRQAAGRGLQLLFYSVGIGQISSEVPQNLSASRPQDRQFILSSKKLLLSDSGFYLCAWPGHDTGELFFGEGSRLTVL.

This chain links TRBV2 with TRBJ1-6; no reliable D call. CDR1 is SNHLY and CDR2 is FYNNEI in the germline V gene. V lost 0 bases, J lost 9 bases, and 9 bases lay in between. The CDR3 has 14 residues. The CDR3 coding sequence is TGTGCCAGCAGTGAAGCAGGGCGGGGTTCACCCCTCCACTTT. This sequence encodes CASSEAGRGSPLHF.

This chain connects TRBV11-2 to TRBJ2-1; 9 nucleotides line up with TRBD1. This CDR3 is built from 16 residues. Per germline, CDR1 SGHAT and CDR2 FQNNGV. The V and J ends lost 5 bases and 1 base, in that order; junction bases with no gene match: 6. Written as DNA, the CDR3 is TGTGCCAGCAGCCACCCCGGGACAGGGTCCTACAATGAGCAGTTCTTC. This sequence encodes CASSHPGTGSYNEQFF. Full variable domain (rest looked up from reference TRBV11-2 and TRBJ2-1): EAGVAQSPRYKIIEKRQSVAFWCNPISGHATLYWYQQILGQGPKLLIQFQNNGVVDDSQLPKDRFSAERLKGVDSTLKIQPAKLEDSAVYLCASSHPGTGSYNEQFFGPGTRLTVL.

The chain recombines TRBV6-2 or TRBV6-3 with TRBJ1-5; D uncertain. Per germline, CDR1 MNHEY and CDR2 SVGEGT. V dropped 2 bases and J dropped 2 bases, with 4 bases sitting between them. This CDR3 has 13 residues. The CDR3 sequence is CASSYTGNQPQHF. As DNA, the CDR3 is TGTGCCAGCAGTTACACAGGCAATCAGCCCCAGCATTTT.